This T cell receptor beta chain is drawn from a study of T cells in Graves' hyperthyroidism and ophthalmopathy. V was cut by 0 bases and J by 4 bases, with 7 bases left in between. The CDR3 loop spans 13 amino acids. Germline-derived CDR1 and CDR2 are GTSNPN and SVGIG (reference sequence). This clonotype was counted only a few times. Isolation of PBMCs was performed on 8.5 to 10 ml fresh peripheral blood. It was RNA transcripts that yielded the amplified TCR beta CDR3 regions. A set of HTBI primers served as the primers for a first-round RT-PCR of the TCR CDR3. A single record per CDR3 protein comes from TCRdb applying MiXCR to the multiplex PCR reads. The table lists approximately 710,000 distinct CDR3 sequences, approximately 15% of them singletons.

Sample: blood. The sequence derives from a man in his fifties or sixties with Graves' hyperthyroidism. This chain links TRBV30 with TRBJ2-1; no clear D gene. The CDR3 coding sequence is TGTGCCTGGAGTGTAGGAATTTACAATGAGCAGTTCTTC. It encodes CAWSVGIYNEQFF.